The rows below give T cell receptor beta chains drawn from one sample of a study of CD8 T cells in Susac syndrome. TCRdb processed the immunoSEQ multiplex PCR reads anew with MiXCR; each CDR3 protein has one entry. The repertoire holds 150,000 to 200,000 distinct CDR3 sequences, with over 85% as singletons. Specimen: CD4+ T cells from PBMCs. All receptors come from a human donor in good health. Both conserved end residues are part of each CDR3. The order of the fields is V gene, clone size, D gene, J gene, CDR3 protein, CDR3 DNA. The D gene is left open where the match is weak. Where a row states a size, it is once, few, many or the class of an expanded clone; other rows omit it.

V gene: TRBV10-3; clone size: .; D gene: .; J gene: TRBJ2-5; CDR3 protein: CAISGGQETQYF; CDR3 DNA: TGTGCCATCAGTGGTGGCCAAGAGACCCAGTACTTC
V gene: TRBV20-1; clone size: .; D gene: TRBD1; J gene: TRBJ2-5; CDR3 protein: CSATTGVGETQYF; CDR3 DNA: TGCAGTGCTACCACAGGGGTAGGAGAGACCCAGTACTTC
V gene: TRBV4-1; clone size: .; D gene: .; J gene: TRBJ1-5; CDR3 protein: CASSQPGQYYQPQHF; CDR3 DNA: TGCGCCAGCAGCCAGCCCGGACAGTATTATCAGCCCCAGCATTTT
V gene: TRBV20-1; clone size: .; D gene: TRBD1; J gene: TRBJ2-7; CDR3 protein: CSARDGHGRGQGIYEQYF; CDR3 DNA: TGCAGTGCTAGAGATGGGCATGGTCGTGGACAGGGAATCTACGAGCAGTACTTC
V gene: TRBV20-1; clone size: .; D gene: .; J gene: TRBJ1-6; CDR3 protein: CSATTGTGGSPLHF; CDR3 DNA: TGCAGTGCTACTACAGGGACCGGAGGTTCACCCCTCCACTTT
V gene: TRBV29-1; clone size: .; D gene: .; J gene: TRBJ1-1; CDR3 protein: CSVAIGRADTEAFF; CDR3 DNA: TGCAGCGTAGCTATCGGACGCGCGGACACTGAAGCTTTCTTT
V gene: TRBV20-1; clone size: .; D gene: TRBD2; J gene: TRBJ2-5; CDR3 protein: CSARVLAGGLQETQYF; CDR3 DNA: TGCAGTGCTAGAGTCTTAGCGGGGGGACTTCAAGAGACCCAGTACTTC
V gene: TRBV3-1; clone size: .; D gene: .; J gene: TRBJ2-3; CDR3 protein: CASSQDITGDTDTQYF; CDR3 DNA: TGTGCCAGCAGCCAAGATATAACGGGGGACACAGATACGCAGTATTTT
V gene: TRBV20-1; clone size: once; D gene: .; J gene: TRBJ1-1; CDR3 protein: CSASTGTTEAFF; CDR3 DNA: TGCAGTGCTAGTACAGGGACCACTGAAGCTTTCTTT
V gene: TRBV3-1; clone size: .; D gene: .; J gene: TRBJ1-1; CDR3 protein: CASSHEGDTEAFF; CDR3 DNA: TGTGCCAGCAGCCACGAGGGGGACACTGAAGCTTTCTTT
V gene: TRBV11-2; clone size: .; D gene: .; J gene: TRBJ2-5; CDR3 protein: CASKPIRAGAKGSQETQYF; CDR3 DNA: TGTGCCAGCAAACCAATTAGGGCAGGGGCCAAGGGATCGCAAGAGACCCAGTACTTC
V gene: TRBV2; clone size: .; D gene: TRBD1; J gene: TRBJ2-5; CDR3 protein: CASGPRTGAETQYF; CDR3 DNA: TGTGCCAGCGGCCCCCGGACAGGGGCCGAGACCCAGTACTTC
V gene: TRBV7-3; clone size: .; D gene: TRBD1; J gene: TRBJ2-7; CDR3 protein: CASSFDRVGEQYF; CDR3 DNA: TGTGCCAGCAGCTTCGACAGGGTTGGCGAGCAGTACTTC
V gene: TRBV25-1; clone size: .; D gene: .; J gene: TRBJ1-3; CDR3 protein: CASDFSGNTIYF; CDR3 DNA: TGTGCCAGCGATTTCTCTGGAAACACCATATATTTT
V gene: TRBV19; clone size: .; D gene: TRBD1; J gene: TRBJ2-5; CDR3 protein: CASSINRGETQYF; CDR3 DNA: TGTGCCAGTAGTATAAACAGGGGAGAGACCCAGTACTTC
V gene: TRBV4-1; clone size: .; D gene: TRBD2; J gene: TRBJ2-3; CDR3 protein: CASSQVSRGAIADTQYF; CDR3 DNA: TGCGCCAGCAGCCAGGTCTCGCGGGGGGCGATAGCAGATACGCAGTATTTT
V gene: TRBV2; clone size: .; D gene: .; J gene: TRBJ1-5; CDR3 protein: CASNDRNQPQHF; CDR3 DNA: TGTGCCAGCAATGATCGGAATCAGCCCCAGCATTTT
V gene: TRBV6-5; clone size: few; D gene: .; J gene: TRBJ2-3; CDR3 protein: CASRTSTDTQYF; CDR3 DNA: TGTGCCAGCCGAACGAGCACAGATACGCAGTATTTT
V gene: TRBV6-5; clone size: .; D gene: .; J gene: TRBJ1-1; CDR3 protein: CASTMDPNTEAFF; CDR3 DNA: TGTGCCAGTACAATGGACCCGAACACTGAAGCTTTCTTT
V gene: TRBV7-2; clone size: .; D gene: .; J gene: TRBJ2-7; CDR3 protein: CASSLGLGQYF; CDR3 DNA: TGTGCCAGCAGCTTAGGCCTAGGCCAGTACTTC
V gene: TRBV6-5; clone size: .; D gene: .; J gene: TRBJ1-1; CDR3 protein: CASSYDGAGVRTEAFF; CDR3 DNA: TGTGCCAGCAGTTATGATGGGGCAGGGGTAAGAACTGAAGCTTTCTTT
V gene: TRBV5-1; clone size: .; D gene: .; J gene: TRBJ1-1; CDR3 protein: CASSPDAMNTEAFF; CDR3 DNA: TGCGCCAGCAGCCCAGACGCAATGAACACTGAAGCTTTCTTT
V gene: TRBV5-6; clone size: .; D gene: .; J gene: TRBJ1-2; CDR3 protein: CASSFPGEDGYTF; CDR3 DNA: TGTGCCAGCAGCTTTCCGGGGGAGGATGGCTACACCTTC
V gene: TRBV20-1; clone size: .; D gene: TRBD1; J gene: TRBJ2-5; CDR3 protein: CSARAETGGGETQYF; CDR3 DNA: TGCAGTGCTAGAGCCGAGACAGGGGGTGGTGAGACCCAGTACTTC
V gene: TRBV7-3; clone size: .; D gene: .; J gene: TRBJ1-2; CDR3 protein: CASSSRYYGYTF; CDR3 DNA: TGTGCCAGCAGCTCACGGTACTATGGCTACACCTTC
V gene: TRBV4-2; clone size: .; D gene: .; J gene: TRBJ1-1; CDR3 protein: CASSQVQSMNTEAFF; CDR3 DNA: TGTGCCAGCAGCCAGGTACAGAGCATGAACACTGAAGCTTTCTTT
V gene: TRBV12-3/TRBV12-4; clone size: .; D gene: .; J gene: TRBJ1-5; CDR3 protein: CASSFLASQPQHF; CDR3 DNA: TGTGCCAGCAGTTTCCTCGCTAGTCAGCCCCAGCATTTT
V gene: TRBV3-1; clone size: .; D gene: .; J gene: TRBJ1-1; CDR3 protein: CASSLTTVDAAFF; CDR3 DNA: TGTGCCAGCAGCCTGACGACGGTGGACGCAGCTTTCTTT
V gene: TRBV2; clone size: .; D gene: .; J gene: TRBJ2-1; CDR3 protein: CASNPGRAVGEQFF; CDR3 DNA: TGTGCCAGCAACCCTGGAAGGGCGGTAGGTGAGCAGTTCTTC
V gene: TRBV20-1; clone size: .; D gene: TRBD1; J gene: TRBJ2-5; CDR3 protein: CSAPSTDPRTGSVETQYF; CDR3 DNA: TGCAGTGCTCCGAGCACCGACCCCCGGACAGGGTCGGTAGAGACCCAGTACTTC
V gene: TRBV3-1; clone size: .; D gene: .; J gene: TRBJ2-1; CDR3 protein: CASSPYGYNEQFF; CDR3 DNA: TGTGCCAGCAGCCCCTACGGGTACAATGAGCAGTTCTTC